The following is a T cell receptor (beta chain) sequence with its context. Its antigen is unknown. TCRdb's copy holds only in-frame clones and misses some; the assay was immunoSEQ multiplex PCR. There are about 98,000 clones in the sample; approximately 78% occur only once, and approximately 3.4% lies in the top ten. Focal radiation was given together with CTLA-4 blockade (ipilimumab) to patients with chemo-refractory metastatic non-small-cell lung cancer. This specimen comes from a study of radiotherapy plus CTLA-4 blockade in lung cancer. Study in general: Disease control was achieved by around 30% of patients, and objective responses by less than 20%. Study outcomes and limitations: Early shifts in blood T cell clones, with interferon-beta, reportedly predicted response best. Radiotherapy plus ipilimumab was followed by expansion in blood of tumor-derived TCR clones.

V lost 2 bases, J lost 6 bases, and 9 bases stayed unmatched. This CDR3 region has 16 residues. The germline V gene has CDR1 MDHEN and CDR2 SYDVKM. This rearrangement joins TRBV28 to TRBJ1-5; TRBD1 agrees at 8 bases. This receptor was obtained from a human donor with non-small cell lung cancer who had a partial response to radiotherapy plus ipilimumab. The input for sequencing was peripheral blood, taken from a patient treated with radiotherapy plus ipilimumab. The CDR3 sequence: CASSLPGQGVAQPQHF. CDR3 nucleotides: TGTGCCAGCAGTTTACCCGGACAGGGAGTGGCTCAGCCCCAGCATTTT.